These 16 T cell receptor beta chains originate from one sample sequenced in a study of CD8+ T cells in alopecia areata. Treatment described: oral pan-JAK inhibitor, 5-10 mg twice daily. RNA extraction and reverse transcription yielded cDNA as sequencing template. Libraries were prepared by immunoSEQ multiplex PCR; TCRdb keeps only in-frame clonotypes and omits some of them. Of roughly 60,000 clones in the sample, more than 45% are singletons; the top ten hold roughly 21%. Material: CD8+ T cells sorted from blood, obtained at approximately week 36, from a patient treated with tofacitinib. These receptor sequences come from a human donor with alopecia areata.

The CDR3 DNA sequence: TGCGCCAGCAGCCAAGATTCAAGGGGGTACGGCTACGAGCAGTACTTC. Translation gives CASSQDSRGYGYEQYF. This chain connects TRBV4-1 to TRBJ2-7; a weak D match, TRBD1 (6 bases). There are 16 residues in the CDR3. Germline loops: CDR1 MGHRA, CDR2 YSYEKL. Trimming shortened V by 0 bases and J by 3 bases, and 15 bases separated the two germline ends.

The table lists this clone with a few counts. V is TRBV7-9 and J is TRBJ1-4, with TRBD1 matching 8 bases. The CDR3 covers 14 residues. CDR1 and CDR2 (germline): SEHNR, FQNEAQ (reference sequence). With 4 bases clipped from V and 4 bases from J, the junction kept 2 bases outside the gene matches. The CDR3 DNA reads TGTGCCAGCAGCTGGACAGGGAATAATGAAAAACTGTTTTTT. This sequence encodes CASSWTGNNEKLFF.

J is TRBJ2-7 and V is TRBV30; 8 bases match TRBD1. The V gene's germline CDR1 is GTSNPN and CDR2 SVGIG (reference sequence). The CDR3 runs to 14 residues. V trimming: 3 bases; J trimming: 5 bases; junction bases outside the gene matches: 9. In DNA, the CDR3 is TGTGCCTGGAGCCAGGGCAGGGGGCAAGACGAGCAGTACTTC. Its protein is CAWSQGRGQDEQYF.

This clone showed up just once. J is TRBJ1-5 and V is TRBV30; the D gene is possibly TRBD1 (5 bases). Germline values: CDR1 GTSNPN, CDR2 SVGIG (reference sequence). Deletions cut 3 bases from V and 3 bases from J, with 12 bases between. This CDR3 has 14 residues. In DNA, the CDR3 is TGTGCCTGGAGCGCGACAGCGTACAATCAGCCCCAGCATTTT. As protein: CAWSATAYNQPQHF.

V usage is TRBV19 and J usage is TRBJ2-7; 8 bases are a match to TRBD1. This CDR3 comprises 16 residues. The germline CDR1 and CDR2 sequences are LNHDA and SQIVND (reference sequence). V was pared by 3 bases and J by 4 bases, with 11 bases of the junction left unmatched. The CDR3 region has the DNA TGTGCCAGTAGTATTTCGGGGCGGACAGGGTTTTACGAGCAGTACTTC. Its protein product is CASSISGRTGFYEQYF.

Only a few counts were recorded for this clone. The V and J genes are TRBV7-9 and TRBJ2-1, with D possibly TRBD2 on 6 matching bases. The germline V and J ends were trimmed by 5 bases and 0 bases, with 14 bases remaining between them. CDR1 is SEHNR, CDR2 FQNEAQ, per germline (reference sequence). The length of the CDR3 is 16 residues. This CDR3 is CASSHQRVRSYNEQFF. CDR3 DNA: TGTGCCAGCAGCCACCAGCGGGTCCGCTCCTACAATGAGCAGTTCTTC. Complete variable domain (other parts from reference TRBV7-9 and TRBJ2-1): DTGVSQNPRHKITKRGQNVTFRCDPISEHNRLYWYRQTLGQGPEFLTYFQNEAQLEKSRLLSDRFSAERPKGSFSTLEIQRTEQGDSAMYLCASSHQRVRSYNEQFFGPGTRLTVL.

This clone was detected once. The gene calls are TRBV7-6 and TRBJ2-7; the match to TRBD2 covers 10 bases. This CDR3 spans 15 amino acids. V shed 0 bases, J shed 5 bases, and the junction held 4 bases outside the gene matches. CDR1 is SGHVS and CDR2 is FNYEAQ in the germline V gene. CDR3 protein: CASSLAAGGAHEQYF. The CDR3 DNA reads TGTGCCAGCAGCTTAGCAGCGGGAGGGGCCCACGAGCAGTACTTC.

This chain links TRBV7-9 with TRBJ1-5, with D maybe TRBD1 (5 bases). This CDR3 is built from 12 residues. Germline CDR1 and CDR2: SEHNR and FQNEAQ (reference sequence). The V gene lost 5 bases and the J gene lost 6 bases, with 8 bases spanning the gap. CDR3 DNA sequence: TGTGCCAGCAGCGGGGGGGGTCAGCCCCAGCATTTT. Amino acid sequence: CASSGGGQPQHF.

This clone was detected only a few times. The chain couples TRBV6-6 to TRBJ2-1; 7 positions agree with TRBD2. The CDR3 consists of 14 residues. The V gene end was trimmed by 2 bases and the J gene end by 6 bases; junction bases not matched to a gene: 4. Germline-derived CDR1 and CDR2 are MNHNY and SVGAGI (reference sequence). CDR3 region: CASSYGLEGNEQFF. As DNA, the CDR3 is TGTGCCAGCAGTTACGGACTAGAAGGCAATGAGCAGTTCTTC.

This clone has more than one count but fewer than ten. The V gene is TRBV29-1, the J gene TRBJ1-1, with D hard to call. V lost 3 bases to trimming and J lost 1 base, with 3 bases between them. Germline loops: CDR1 SQVTM, CDR2 ANQGSEA. The CDR3 runs 11 residues. The DNA of the CDR3 is TGCAGCGTTGACAGGAACACTGAAGCTTTCTTT. It specifies CSVDRNTEAFF. Complete variable domain (other parts from reference TRBV29-1 and TRBJ1-1): SAVISQKPSRDICQRGTSLTIQCQVDSQVTMMFWYRQQPGQSLTLIATANQGSEATYESGFVIDKFPISRPNLTFSTLTVSNMSPEDSSIYLCSVDRNTEAFFGQGTRLTVV.

The table lists this clone with a few counts. This chain connects TRBV12-5 to TRBJ1-1; possibly TRBD1 for D (5 bases). Germline CDR1 is LGHNT and CDR2 is FRNRAP. The CDR3 contains 14 residues. Trimming left V 4 bases short and J 1 base short, with 10 bases between. Here the CDR3 DNA reads TGTGCTAGTGGTTGGGGGACTCAGAACACTGAAGCTTTCTTT. Amino acid sequence: CASGWGTQNTEAFF. Full variable domain (remainder filled in from reference TRBV12-5 and TRBJ1-1): DARVTQTPRHKVTEMGQEVTMRCQPILGHNTVFWYRQTMMQGLELLAYFRNRAPLDDSGMPKDRFSAEMPDATLATLKIQPSEPRDSAVYFCASGWGTQNTEAFFGQGTRLTVV.

This clone showed up many times. V usage is TRBV9 and J usage is TRBJ2-7, with D possibly TRBD2 on 5 matching bases. Between the trimmed V and J ends, which lost 0 bases and 7 bases, there was a span of 11 bases. Germline CDR1 SGDLS, CDR2 YYNGEE. The length of the CDR3 is 13 residues. CDR3 residues: CASSVGYGGEQYF. The CDR3 nucleotides read TGTGCCAGCAGCGTAGGTTATGGAGGAGAGCAGTACTTC.

This clone has only a few counts. The sample has other DNA sequences that encode this CDR3 too. The chain recombines TRBV6-5 with TRBJ2-7; D ambiguous. Germline-derived CDR1 and CDR2 are MNHEY and SVGAGI. This CDR3 comprises 13 residues. Trimming removed 3 bases from V and 0 bases from J, with 6 bases in between. The CDR3 is CASSYRSSYEQYF. The CDR3 DNA reads TGTGCCAGCAGTTATAGGAGCTCCTACGAGCAGTACTTC.

The chain joins TRBV9 to TRBJ1-1; a weak D match, TRBD1 (5 bases). The CDR3 spans 13 residues. Germline V CDR1 and CDR2: SGDLS, YYNGEE. The germline V and J ends were trimmed by 6 bases and 4 bases, with 13 bases remaining between them. This CDR3 is CASNRDGGTEAFF. The DNA for the CDR3 is TGTGCCAGCAATCGGGACGGTGGCACTGAAGCTTTCTTT.

This chain connects TRBV29-1 to TRBJ1-4; D perhaps matches TRBD1 (5 bases). The germline CDR1 and CDR2 sequences are SQVTM and ANQGSEA. The CDR3 runs to 13 residues. Trimming shortened V by 7 bases and J by 10 bases, and 19 bases separated the two germline ends. CDR3 in amino acids: CSALSVDGGKLFF. The CDR3 bases are TGCAGCGCCCTGTCTGTGGACGGGGGAAAACTGTTTTTT.

This clone was counted only a few times. The rearrangement links TRBV29-1 to TRBJ1-4; D perhaps matches TRBD1 (6 bases). Germline V CDR1 and CDR2: SQVTM, ANQGSEA. This CDR3 comprises 13 residues. V was shortened by 5 bases and J by 6 bases, with 13 bases between the two germline ends. The DNA of the CDR3 is TGCAGCGTTAACGGGGGCTTCGATGAAAAACTGTTTTTT. Its translation: CSVNGGFDEKLFF.